A single sample gave rise to the 17 T cell receptor beta chains below, sequenced in a study of T cell clonality in common variable immunodeficiency. General study findings and limits: In common variable immunodeficiency, TCR beta chains reportedly carried fewer deletions and N-nucleotide insertions.

These receptors have no known antigen. The method was immunoSEQ multiplex PCR; TCRdb's version includes in-frame clones alone and lacks a portion of them. This sample carries 26,000 or so clones, none of them present only once. Input material: peripheral blood mononuclear cells. Every receptor here comes from a human donor with common variable immunodeficiency.

This clone appeared many times. Coverage ceases 3 residues before the CDR3 finishes, and the germline J gene fills in the end. The rearrangement joins TRBV2 to TRBJ2-4; no firm D call. This CDR3 has 14 amino acids. V lost 4 bases and J 0 bases, leaving 7 bases between the germline ends. Germline CDR1 reads SNHLY; CDR2 reads FYNNEI. CDR3 protein: CASSGAVAKNIQYF. The CDR3 DNA, read in part, is TGTGCCAGCAGTGGGGCCGTAGCCAAAAACATT.

Only a few counts were recorded for this clone. The sequence runs out 3 residues before the end of the CDR3; the remainder is reconstructed from the germline J gene. The chain is built from TRBV7-8 and TRBJ2-1, with 10 nucleotides matching TRBD1. J gave up 7 bases and V 4 bases, and 7 bases lay outside the gene matches. There are 15 residues in the CDR3. Germline loops: CDR1 SGHVS, CDR2 FQNEAQ. The CDR3 loop reads CASSSGDRGKNEQFF. The sequenced CDR3 bases are TGTGCCAGCAGCTCCGGGGACAGGGGTAAAAATGAG.

Ten or more counts support this clone. The read ends 3 residues shy of where the CDR3 ends; the end is completed using the germline J gene. This sequence joins TRBV2 and TRBJ2-2; the match to TRBD1 covers 10 bases. With 7 bases clipped from V and 4 bases from J, the junction kept 9 bases outside the gene matches. The CDR3 sequence is 16 residues long. Germline lookup yields CDR1 SNHLY and CDR2 FYNNEI. The sequenced part of the CDR3 DNA is TGTGCCAGCACCGATGACAGGGGGCGACTCACCGGGGAG. Protein sequence: CASTDDRGRLTGE. The whole CDR3 sequence reads CASTDDRGRLTGELFF. Full variable domain (rest looked up from reference TRBV2 and TRBJ2-2): EPEVTQTPSHQVTQMGQEVILRCVPISNHLYFYWYRQILGQKVEFLVSFYNNEISEKSEIFDDQFSVERPDGSNFTLKIRSTKLEDSAMYFCASTDDRGRLTGELFFGEGSRLTVL.

This clone was counted only a few times. One end of the junction varies from germline; a read error may be responsible. The read finishes 3 residues shy of the CDR3 end, and the germline J gene is used to complete it. The identical CDR3 is also encoded by other nucleotide sequences in the sample. The V and J genes are TRBV5-1 and TRBJ2-1; D is uncertain. The CDR3 runs 13 residues. Looked up from germline, CDR1 is SGHRS and CDR2 is YFSETQ. The covered CDR3 bases are TGCGCCAGTAGCTTGGCCGTCGACAATGAG. As protein: CASSLAVDNE. In full, the CDR3 is CASSLAVDNEQFF.

This clone showed up many times. From the germline J gene comes the end of the CDR3, since the read stops 3 residues before it. The chain combines TRBV7-9 with TRBJ1-5; TRBD1 matches at 10 bases. V trimming: 6 bases; J trimming: 6 bases; junction bases outside the gene matches: 8. Per the germline V gene, CDR1 is SEHNR and CDR2 is FQNEAQ (reference sequence). The CDR3 sequence is 15 residues long. The CDR3 sequence: CASRPQDRGPQPQHF. The CDR3 DNA, read in part, is TGTGCCAGCAGGCCGCAAGACAGGGGGCCTCAGCCC.

This clone was seen only a few times. The read terminates 3 residues before the CDR3 end, so the remaining end is supplied by the germline J gene. This chain links TRBV19 with TRBJ1-5; D unresolved. V shed 4 bases and J shed 0 bases, with 10 bases lying between them. This CDR3 comprises 15 residues. Germline loops: CDR1 LNHDA, CDR2 SQIVND (reference sequence). The DNA read from the CDR3 is TGTGCCAGTAGTAAAGGGCCTTATAGCAATCAGCCC. This encodes CASSKGPYSNQP. Given in full, the CDR3 is CASSKGPYSNQPQHF.

This clone was seen repeatedly, ten times or more. The CDR3 is cut off 3 residues early in the read; its end comes from the germline J gene. The chain uses TRBV6-1 and TRBJ2-7; TRBD1 matches 10 bases. CDR1 MNHNS and CDR2 SASEGT come from the germline V gene. Trimming took 4 bases from V and 2 from J; bases not matched to a gene: 5. The CDR3 covers 15 residues. The CDR3: CASSVGQGIPYEQYF. CDR3 bases read: TGTGCCAGCAGTGTGGGACAGGGGATCCCCTACGAG.

Of note for this clone: Sequencing ends 3 residues short of the CDR3 end; the germline J gene provides the rest. The chain recombines TRBV5-5 with TRBJ1-6; 9 bases agree with TRBD1. After removal of 3 bases from V and 5 bases from J, the junction contained 0 bases not matched to a gene. Germline values: CDR1 SGHKS, CDR2 YYEKEE (reference sequence). This CDR3 comprises 14 residues. The CDR3 spells CASSWTGDNSPLHF. The sequenced part of the CDR3 DNA is TGTGCCAGCAGCTGGACAGGGGATAATTCACCC.

With respect to this clone: The CDR3 extends 3 residues past the end of the read, so its final part is completed from the germline J gene. V gene TRBV7-8 combines with J gene TRBJ2-5; 8 bases agree with TRBD1. From germline, CDR1 is SGHVS and CDR2 FQNEAQ. The CDR3 length is 16 residues. V dropped 4 bases and J dropped 1; count of bases not matched to a gene: 8. CDR3 region: CASSSAGTGPQETQYF. The CDR3 DNA, read in part, is TGTGCCAGCAGCTCCGCCGGGACAGGACCCCAAGAGACC. The full variable domain, with the rest looked up from reference TRBV7-8 and TRBJ2-5, is GAGVSQSPRYKVAKRGQDVALRCDPISGHVSLFWYQQALGQGPEFLTYFQNEAQLDKSGLPSDRFFAERPEGSVSTLKIQRTQQEDSAVYLCASSSAGTGPQETQYFGPGTRLLVL.

This clone was detected ten times or more. Read coverage stops 3 residues before the CDR3 terminus; the germline J gene supplies the remainder. The rearrangement links TRBV29-1 to TRBJ2-7, with 8 bases identical to TRBD2. Germline V gives CDR1 SQVTM, CDR2 ANQGSEA. V trimming: 8 bases; J trimming: 0 bases; junction bases outside the gene matches: 9. The CDR3 is 14 residues long. The CDR3 sequence is CSTISAGASYEQYF. The CDR3 DNA, read in part, is TGCAGCACAATTTCAGCGGGAGCCTCCTACGAG.

Many counts were recorded for this clone. The CDR3 goes on 3 residues after the read ends, and that part is filled in from the germline J gene. The V gene is TRBV6-1, the J gene TRBJ1-3; D remains ambiguous. Germline V CDR1 and CDR2: MNHNS, SASEGT. CDR3 length: 14 amino acids. V was clipped by 3 bases and J by 7 bases, with 13 bases between them. The sequenced part of the CDR3 DNA is TGTGCCAGCAGTGAGAGTTTCTGGCGGAACACC. Translating it yields CASSESFWRNT. In full, the CDR3 is CASSESFWRNTIYF.

A note on this clone: The sequenced fragment ends 3 residues before the CDR3 boundary, so the rest is inferred from the germline J gene. This sequence joins TRBV30 and TRBJ2-5; 7 nucleotides line up with TRBD1. The V segment lost 0 bases and the J segment 5 bases; nucleotides outside the gene matches: 0. CDR1 GTSNPN and CDR2 SVGIG come from the germline V gene (reference sequence). CDR3 size: 12 residues. The DNA read from the CDR3 is TGTGCCTGGAGTGTACAGGGGGAGACC. It translates to CAWSVQGET. The complete CDR3 reads CAWSVQGETQYF. Full variable domain (rest looked up from reference TRBV30 and TRBJ2-5): SQTIHQWPATLVQPVGSPLSLECTVEGTSNPNLYWYRQAAGRGLQLLFYSVGIGQISSEVPQNLSASRPQDRQFILSSKKLLLSDSGFYLCAWSVQGETQYFGPGTRLLVL.

This clone was found a few times. The read ends 3 residues shy of where the CDR3 ends; the end is completed using the germline J gene. The rearrangement uses TRBV5-1 and TRBJ2-3; 7 bases agree with TRBD1. The CDR3 is 15 amino acids. Germline V gene sequence: CDR1 SGHRS, CDR2 YFSETQ. With V trimmed by 4 bases and J by 3 bases, 8 bases remained unmatched. The part of the CDR3 DNA that was read is TGCGCCAGCAGCGTGGGACAGCCATTAACAGATACG. Translated: CASSVGQPLTDT. The entire CDR3 protein reads CASSVGQPLTDTQYF. Supplemented by reference TRBV5-1 and TRBJ2-3, the full variable domain reads KAGVTQTPRYLIKTRGQQVTLSCSPISGHRSVSWYQQTPGQGLQFLFEYFSETQRNKGNFPGRFSGRQFSNSRSEMNVSTLELGDSALYLCASSVGQPLTDTQYFGPGTRLTVL.

Concerning this clone: Sequencing ends 3 residues short of the CDR3 end; the germline J gene provides the rest. The gene calls are TRBV5-3 and TRBJ1-5; weak D call: TRBD1 (5 bases). TRBV5-3 carries the ORF label, with uncertain function. V dropped 0 bases and J dropped 1 base, with 14 bases sitting between them. The length of the CDR3 is 17 residues. The sequenced CDR3 bases are TGTGCCAGAAGCTTGGTTCGGGGGTATTTGAGCAATCAGCCC. Its translation: CARSLVRGYLSNQP. The whole CDR3 sequence is CARSLVRGYLSNQPQHF.

In this sample, this clone turned up many times. The read gets to within 3 residues of the CDR3 end, and the germline J gene fills in the rest. The chain couples TRBV18 to TRBJ2-7; TRBD1 is a possible D gene (5 bases). The CDR3 spans 14 residues. V gave up 3 bases and J gave up 5 bases, with 14 bases separating them. The germline V gene encodes CDR1 KGHSH and CDR2 LQKENI. The CDR3 protein is CASSPKSLGDEQYF. The sequenced part of the CDR3 DNA is TGTGCCAGCTCACCCAAATCGTTAGGGGACGAG.

At least ten counts were recorded for this clone. The sequenced fragment ends 3 residues before the CDR3 boundary, so the rest is inferred from the germline J gene. V is TRBV5-6 and J is TRBJ2-3; D gene unclear. The CDR3 loop spans 11 amino acids. Germline V gene lookup returns CDR1 SGHDT and CDR2 YYEEEE. V was cut by 6 bases and J by 5 bases, with 7 bases left in between. CDR3 residues: CASNFGDTQYF. The CDR3 DNA, read in part, is TGTGCCAGCAACTTCGGAGATACG.

This clone was detected many times. The read halts 3 residues ahead of the CDR3 end, with the missing end drawn from the germline J gene. The chain carries TRBV10-3 and TRBJ1-1; a weak D match, TRBD1 (6 bases). This CDR3 has 15 amino acids. V was cut by 3 bases and J by 5 bases, with 16 bases left in between. Germline V gene data show CDR1 as ENHRY and CDR2 as SYGVKD. The CDR3 here is CAISDPGGRGTEAFF. The part of the CDR3 DNA that was read is TGTGCCATCAGTGACCCCGGGGGGCGCGGAACTGAA.